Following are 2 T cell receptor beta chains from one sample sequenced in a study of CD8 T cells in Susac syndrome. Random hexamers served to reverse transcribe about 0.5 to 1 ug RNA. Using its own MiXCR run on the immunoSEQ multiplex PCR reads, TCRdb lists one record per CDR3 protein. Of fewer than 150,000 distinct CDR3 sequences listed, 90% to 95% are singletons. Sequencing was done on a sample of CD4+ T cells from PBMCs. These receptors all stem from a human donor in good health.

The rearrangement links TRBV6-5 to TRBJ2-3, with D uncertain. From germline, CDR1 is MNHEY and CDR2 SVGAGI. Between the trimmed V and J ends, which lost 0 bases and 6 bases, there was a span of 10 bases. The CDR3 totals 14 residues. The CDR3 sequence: CASSYSFETDTQYF. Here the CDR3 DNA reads TGTGCCAGCAGTTACTCGTTCGAAACGGATACGCAGTATTTT.

Here the CDR3 DNA reads TGTGCCAGCAGCTTAGATCCGGGAAGGTACAATGAGCAGTTCTTC. As protein: CASSLDPGRYNEQFF. V gene TRBV11-2 combines with J gene TRBJ2-1, with D possibly matching TRBD2 (5 bases). Germline CDR1 SGHAT, CDR2 FQNNGV. CDR3 length: 15 amino acids. Trimming removed 0 bases from V and 4 bases from J, with 10 bases in between. The full variable domain, rest sourced from reference TRBV11-2 and TRBJ2-1, is EAGVAQSPRYKIIEKRQSVAFWCNPISGHATLYWYQQILGQGPKLLIQFQNNGVVDDSQLPKDRFSAERLKGVDSTLKIQPAKLEDSAVYLCASSLDPGRYNEQFFGPGTRLTVL.